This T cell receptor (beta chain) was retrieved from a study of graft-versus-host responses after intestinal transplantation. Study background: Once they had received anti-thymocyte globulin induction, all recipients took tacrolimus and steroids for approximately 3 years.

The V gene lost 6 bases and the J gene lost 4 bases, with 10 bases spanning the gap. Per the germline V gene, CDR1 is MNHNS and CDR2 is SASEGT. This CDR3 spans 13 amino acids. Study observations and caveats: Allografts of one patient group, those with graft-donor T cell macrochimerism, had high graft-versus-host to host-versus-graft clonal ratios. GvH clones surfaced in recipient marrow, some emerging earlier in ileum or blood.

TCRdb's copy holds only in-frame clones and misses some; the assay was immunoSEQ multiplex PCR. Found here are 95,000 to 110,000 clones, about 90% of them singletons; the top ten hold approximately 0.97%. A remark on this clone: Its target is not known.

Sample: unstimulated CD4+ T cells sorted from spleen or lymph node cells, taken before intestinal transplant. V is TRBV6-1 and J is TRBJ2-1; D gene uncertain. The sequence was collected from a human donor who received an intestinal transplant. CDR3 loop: CASRPDHYNEQFF. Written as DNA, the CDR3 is TGTGCCAGCAGACCCGACCATTACAATGAGCAGTTCTTC.